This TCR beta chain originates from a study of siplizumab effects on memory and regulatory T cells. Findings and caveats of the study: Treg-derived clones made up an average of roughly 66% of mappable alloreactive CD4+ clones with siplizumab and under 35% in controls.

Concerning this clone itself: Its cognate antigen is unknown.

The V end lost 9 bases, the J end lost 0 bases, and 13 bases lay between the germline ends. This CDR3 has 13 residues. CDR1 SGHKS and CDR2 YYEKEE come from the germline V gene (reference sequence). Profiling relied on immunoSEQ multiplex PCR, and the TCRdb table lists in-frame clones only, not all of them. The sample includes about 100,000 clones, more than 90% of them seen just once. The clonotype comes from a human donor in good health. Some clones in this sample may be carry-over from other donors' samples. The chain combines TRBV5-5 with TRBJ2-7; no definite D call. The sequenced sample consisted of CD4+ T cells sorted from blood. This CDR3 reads CATSSPSSYEQYF. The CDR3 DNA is TGTGCCACCTCAAGTCCTTCCTCCTACGAGCAGTACTTC.